A single sample gave rise to the 26 T cell receptor beta chains below, sequenced in a study of cytomegalovirus exposure and HLA in healthy donors. 60 Vbeta and 13 Jbeta primers were used in PCR. Here immunoSEQ multiplex PCR was the method, and the copy in TCRdb shows in-frame clones only, minus some. The sample holds some 120,000 clones; around three quarters are singletons and the top ten take roughly 3%. Sequencing was carried out using PBMCs. These receptors originate from a woman between 18 and 29 years old in good health and CMV-seropositive.

V usage is TRBV5-1 and J usage is TRBJ1-2; TRBD1 agrees at 10 bases. After removal of 6 bases from V and 3 bases from J, the junction contained 14 bases not matched to a gene. Germline V CDR1 and CDR2: SGHRS, YFSETQ. The CDR3 has 17 residues. The CDR3 nucleotides are TGCGCCAGCAACGCCAATTACGGGACAGGGGAGGACTATGGCTACACCTTC. Residues: CASNANYGTGEDYGYTF.

CDR3 protein: CASSLPWRGGGYTF. The CDR3 nucleotides are TGCGCCAGCAGCCTCCCGTGGAGGGGAGGTGGCTACACCTTC. V usage is TRBV4-1 and J usage is TRBJ1-2; tentative D call: TRBD1 (5 bases). This CDR3 is 14 amino acids long. V lost 4 bases, J lost 7 bases, and 16 bases lay in between. CDR1 is MGHRA and CDR2 is YSYEKL in the germline V gene.

The V call is TRBV14, the J call TRBJ1-3, with unresolved D. The CDR3 length is 13 residues. V lost 4 bases and J lost 3, with 7 bases in between. Germline CDR1 is SGHDN and CDR2 is FVKESK. The CDR3 sequence is CASSLSGGNTIYF. CDR3 nucleotide sequence: TGTGCCAGCAGCCTCTCCGGTGGAAACACCATATATTTT.

V and J are TRBV6-1 and TRBJ2-1; D unresolved. Deletions cut 6 bases from V and 4 bases from J, with 10 bases between. Germline CDR1 MNHNS, CDR2 SASEGT. CDR3 length equals 13 residues. CDR3 nucleotide sequence: TGTGCCAGCAGGGTTTCGCGTTACAATGAGCAGTTCTTC. Its protein product is CASRVSRYNEQFF.

The chain is built from TRBV30 and TRBJ1-1; 8 bases align to TRBD1. The germline gives CDR1 GTSNPN, CDR2 SVGIG (reference sequence). The CDR3 runs to 12 residues. V shed 4 bases, J shed 6 bases, and the junction held 4 bases outside the gene matches. The CDR3: CAWTWTGPEAFF. In DNA form, the CDR3 reads TGTGCCTGGACCTGGACAGGGCCTGAAGCTTTCTTT. Full variable domain (remainder filled in from reference TRBV30 and TRBJ1-1): SQTIHQWPATLVQPVGSPLSLECTVEGTSNPNLYWYRQAAGRGLQLLFYSVGIGQISSEVPQNLSASRPQDRQFILSSKKLLLSDSGFYLCAWTWTGPEAFFGQGTRLTVV.

The chain carries TRBV2 and TRBJ2-3; no clear D gene. Trimming stripped 11 bases from V and 2 bases from J, with 17 bases between. Germline lookup yields CDR1 SNHLY and CDR2 FYNNEI. The length of the CDR3 is 14 residues. CDR3 in DNA: TGTGCCTCAAAAATGAATGGGCCCACAGATACGCAGTATTTT. It encodes CASKMNGPTDTQYF.

CDR3 nucleotide sequence: TGTGCCAGCAGCCAAGCCCGGAGGGCCGTGAACACTGAAGCTTTCTTT. Its translation is CASSQARRAVNTEAFF. V gene TRBV14 combines with J gene TRBJ1-1; D is uncertain. This CDR3 region has 16 residues. The V end was cut by 1 base, the J end by 0 bases, with 12 bases between. Germline-derived CDR1 and CDR2 are SGHDN and FVKESK.

This rearrangement joins TRBV4-1 to TRBJ2-7; tentatively, D is TRBD1 (5 bases). The CDR3 runs 14 residues. V was pared by 7 bases and J by 0 bases, with 13 bases between. From germline, CDR1 is MGHRA and CDR2 YSYEKL. The CDR3: CASKGSLVSYEQYF. The CDR3, as DNA: TGCGCCAGCAAGGGGTCTCTAGTCTCCTACGAGCAGTACTTC.

J is TRBJ2-7 and V is TRBV5-1; D might be TRBD1 (6 bases). This CDR3 has 13 amino acids. Trimming took off 2 bases at V and 2 bases at J, with 8 bases between the two ends. The germline gives CDR1 SGHRS, CDR2 YFSETQ. In DNA form, the CDR3 reads TGCGCCAGCAGCTTAGGGGGAACCTACGAGCAGTACTTC. Translated, it gives CASSLGGTYEQYF.

In nucleotides, the CDR3 is TGTGCCATCCGGACCATCAGGGCCGATCCGAACACTGAAGCTTTCTTT. Protein product: CAIRTIRADPNTEAFF. The J gene is TRBJ1-1, the V gene TRBV10-3; possibly TRBD1 for D (5 bases). Trimming stripped 8 bases from V and 1 base from J, with 20 bases between. Looked up from germline, CDR1 is ENHRY and CDR2 is SYGVKD. The CDR3 consists of 16 residues.

The rearrangement joins TRBV30 to TRBJ2-3, with 8 bases that match TRBD1. Germline assignment: CDR1 GTSNPN and CDR2 SVGIG (reference sequence). This CDR3 comprises 19 residues. V dropped 0 bases and J dropped 0; count of bases not matched to a gene: 14. The CDR3 DNA reads as TGTGCCTGGAGTGTAACCCTGGGGGACAGGCGACCTAGCACAGATACGCAGTATTTT. It encodes CAWSVTLGDRRPSTDTQYF. The full variable domain, completed using reference TRBV30 and TRBJ2-3, is SQTIHQWPATLVQPVGSPLSLECTVEGTSNPNLYWYRQAAGRGLQLLFYSVGIGQISSEVPQNLSASRPQDRQFILSSKKLLLSDSGFYLCAWSVTLGDRRPSTDTQYFGPGTRLTVL.

In this sample, this clone turned up once. This rearrangement joins TRBV10-1 to TRBJ2-3; a possible D gene is TRBD2 (5 bases). This CDR3 is 14 amino acids long. The germline V gene encodes CDR1 WNHNN and CDR2 SYGVQD (reference sequence). The V end lost 2 bases, the J end lost 2 bases, and 8 bases lay between the germline ends. Written as DNA, the CDR3 is TGCGCCAGCAGTGAGCGGGAAGACACAGATACGCAGTATTTT. It translates to CASSEREDTDTQYF.

The chain has TRBV10-1 and TRBJ2-7, with D perhaps TRBD1 (6 bases). Germline loops: CDR1 WNHNN, CDR2 SYGVQD (reference sequence). The CDR3 extends over 12 amino acids. Trimming took off 5 bases at V and 3 bases at J, with 8 bases between the two ends. The CDR3 coding sequence is TGCGCCAGCAGTTCGGACAGCTACGAGCAGTACTTC. Encoded protein: CASSSDSYEQYF.

This chain links TRBV28 with TRBJ1-2; 7 nucleotides agree with TRBD1. The length of the CDR3 is 15 residues. Germline V lookup: CDR1 MDHEN, CDR2 SYDVKM. V was clipped by 5 bases and J by 1 base; unmatched bases: 7. In nucleotides, the CDR3 is TGTGCCAGCAGTCGCACAGGGGCCAGTAACTATGGCTACACCTTC. Amino acids: CASSRTGASNYGYTF.

The J gene is TRBJ2-1, the V gene TRBV5-4; D is undetermined. V was trimmed by 5 bases and J by 10 bases, leaving 10 bases between them. Germline CDR1 reads SGHNT; CDR2 reads YYREEE (reference sequence). CDR3 size: 11 residues. CDR3 region: CASSTFSEQFF. CDR3 DNA: TGTGCCAGCAGTACCTTTAGCGAGCAGTTCTTC.

The rearrangement uses TRBV7-2 and TRBJ2-1; the match to TRBD2 covers 11 bases. CDR1 is SGHTA and CDR2 is FQGNSA in the germline V gene. J lost 8 bases, V lost 8 bases, and 11 bases had no gene match. The CDR3 has 15 amino acids. The CDR3 DNA reads TGTGCCAGCCCCCGGCTAGCGGGAGGTGAGTATGAGCAGTTCTTC. Protein product: CASPRLAGGEYEQFF. Looking up the rest from reference TRBV7-2 and TRBJ2-1 gives the full variable domain: GAGVSQSPSNKVTEKGKDVELRCDPISGHTALYWYRQSLGQGLEFLIYFQGNSAPDKSGLPSDRFSAERTGGSVSTLTIQRTQQEDSAVYLCASPRLAGGEYEQFFGPGTRLTVL.

The count of this clone is one. The chain combines TRBV7-9 with TRBJ1-1; no firm D call. CDR3 size: 15 residues. Germline-derived CDR1 and CDR2 are SEHNR and FQNEAQ (reference sequence). With 5 bases removed from V and 5 bases from J, the gap between germline ends came to 18 bases. CDR3 nucleotide sequence: TGTGCCAGCAGCCACGAAAGCGGGGTTAGAACTGAAGCTTTCTTT. This codes for CASSHESGVRTEAFF.

This clone occurred once. V is TRBV14 and J is TRBJ1-2, with D perhaps matching TRBD1 (6 bases). The CDR3 spans 15 residues. V lost 4 bases to trimming and J lost 7 bases, with 19 bases between them. Germline V lookup: CDR1 SGHDN, CDR2 FVKESK. CDR3 amino acids: CASSPGGASPGGYTF. The CDR3 nucleotides read TGTGCCAGCAGCCCGGGGGGCGCCTCGCCTGGTGGCTACACCTTC. The full variable domain, in which reference TRBV14 and TRBJ1-2 provide the parts outside the CDR3, is EAGVTQFPSHSVIEKGQTVTLRCDPISGHDNLYWYRRVMGKEIKFLLHFVKESKQDESGMPNNRFLAERTGGTYSTLKVQPAELEDSGVYFCASSPGGASPGGYTFGSGTRLTVV.

In regard to this clone: Here the CDR3 omits its conserved ending phenylalanine or tryptophan, so a read error is the likely source. Because the CDR3's place on the DNA is in doubt, the DNA is left out and the CDR3 is given as listed by TCRdb. V gene TRBV21-1 combines with J gene TRBJ1-2. TRBV21-1 represents a pseudogene. The CDR3 length equals 9 residues, ends included. The CDR3 here is CASSKVEGL.

The chain employs TRBV28 and TRBJ2-2; maybe TRBD1 (5 bases). Trimming pared 3 bases from V and 1 base from J, leaving 15 bases between. The CDR3 has 17 residues. Germline V lookup: CDR1 MDHEN, CDR2 SYDVKM. The CDR3 spells CASSFALWGKNTGELFF. As DNA, the CDR3 is TGTGCCAGCAGTTTCGCTTTGTGGGGCAAGAACACCGGGGAGCTGTTTTTT.

J is TRBJ2-7 and V is TRBV7-9, with D perhaps TRBD2 (5 bases). Looked up from germline, CDR1 is SEHNR and CDR2 is FQNEAQ (reference sequence). V was pared by 8 bases and J by 3 bases, with 32 bases between. The CDR3 has 19 residues. The CDR3 region has the DNA TGTGCCAGCTTCCCCCCAACTGGGATCATTGGAGGAGGTGACTACGAGCAGTACTTC. As protein: CASFPPTGIIGGGDYEQYF.

This chain uses TRBV19 with TRBJ1-1; TRBD1 is a possible D gene (5 bases). The CDR3 loop spans 14 amino acids. V shed 7 bases and J shed 1 base, with 13 bases lying between them. In germline, CDR1 is LNHDA, CDR2 SQIVND (reference sequence). The DNA of the CDR3 is TGTGCCAGTAATAAAGAGGGGAGGAACACTGAAGCTTTCTTT. Translating gives CASNKEGRNTEAFF.

This clone has just one count. The chain combines TRBV28 with TRBJ2-3; 9 nucleotides agree with TRBD2. CDR3 length: 17 residues. Germline CDR1 and CDR2: MDHEN and SYDVKM. J was trimmed by 7 bases and V by 5 bases; bases with no gene match: 16. The CDR3 region is CASSPLAGGPDRNTQYF. The CDR3 nucleotides read TGTGCCAGCAGTCCACTGGCGGGAGGGCCAGATAGAAATACGCAGTATTTT.

This rearrangement joins TRBV2 to TRBJ1-1; D remains unclear. V lost 6 bases to trimming and J lost 4 bases, with 3 bases between them. This CDR3 region has 10 residues. The germline V gene has CDR1 SNHLY and CDR2 FYNNEI. CDR3 DNA sequence: TGTGCCAGCAGCAGCACTGAAGCTTTCTTT. Encoded protein: CASSSTEAFF.

This chain connects TRBV6-1 to TRBJ1-5; 9 bases align to TRBD1. Trimming removed 3 bases from V and 8 bases from J; junction bases left unmatched: 2. Germline CDR1 is MNHNS and CDR2 is SASEGT. The CDR3 is 13 amino acids. CDR3 DNA sequence: TGTGCCAGCAGTGAGGACAGGGGTAAGCCCCAGCATTTT. It codes for CASSEDRGKPQHF.

The chain couples TRBV28 to TRBJ1-5, with 11 bases identical to TRBD1. The germline gives CDR1 MDHEN, CDR2 SYDVKM. V was clipped by 8 bases and J by 4 bases; unmatched bases: 13. The CDR3 covers 17 residues. The CDR3 DNA is TGTGCCAGCCAGGGCTGGGACAGGGGGTTCTCGAATCAGCCCCAGCATTTT. Its translation is CASQGWDRGFSNQPQHF.